This T cell receptor beta chain was captured by sequencing in a study of early T cells in non-severe SARS-CoV-2 infection. About the research overall: Unpaired chains resulted from sequencing bulk RNA of unsorted whole blood. General study findings and limits: The VDJdb matching leaned toward anti-spike CD8 responses and overlooked private and CD4 specificities.

CDR1 is SGHAT and CDR2 is FQNNGV in the germline V gene. Trimming removed 3 bases from V and 6 bases from J, with 17 bases in between. This CDR3 contains 15 residues. This clonotype was detected many times. Its antigen is unknown. The TCR library protocol was used to attach unique molecular identifiers. These identifiers were attached to individual cDNA molecules. TCRdb reanalysed the 5' RACE reads using MiXCR and keeps one entry per CDR3 protein. The sample consists of 25,000 to 30,000 distinct CDR3 sequences, 3.5% to 5% of them appearing once. This TCR derives from an adult who was a healthcare worker with PCR-confirmed SARS-CoV-2 infection or an uninfected control (not recorded which). The chain employs TRBV11-2 and TRBJ1-2; possibly TRBD1 for D (5 bases). Material for sequencing was whole blood. CDR3 sequence: CASSFAGGIFDGYTF. The CDR3 region has the DNA TGTGCCAGCAGCTTCGCGGGGGGAATCTTTGATGGCTACACCTTC.